The 20 T cell receptor beta chains reported below all come from one sample, sequenced in a study of blood T cell repertoires in COVID-19. Profiling relied on immunoSEQ multiplex PCR, and the TCRdb table lists in-frame clones only, not all of them. The table includes about 140,000 clones, approximately 86% detected once. The sample consisted of peripheral blood. These receptors were obtained from a human donor in a cohort sampled during active COVID-19.

This clone was counted only a few times. This chain uses TRBV18 with TRBJ1-2; a possible D gene is TRBD1 (5 bases). The CDR3 is 16 amino acids. Germline-derived CDR1 and CDR2 are KGHSH and LQKENI. V was cut by 0 bases and J by 4 bases, with 15 bases left in between. The chain's CDR3 is CASSPPAMQGAYGYTF. The CDR3 region has the DNA TGTGCCAGCTCACCACCAGCAATGCAGGGTGCCTATGGCTACACCTTC.

The V and J genes are TRBV28 and TRBJ1-4; 9 bases align to TRBD1. This CDR3 is 15 amino acids long. V was clipped by 8 bases and J by 0 bases; unmatched bases: 4. Germline-derived CDR1 and CDR2 are MDHEN and SYDVKM. The CDR3 reads CASRTGDATNEKLFF. In DNA, the CDR3 is TGTGCCAGCCGGACAGGGGATGCAACTAATGAAAAACTGTTTTTT.

This clone was seen more than once but under ten times. V and J are TRBV29-1 and TRBJ1-3; D possibly corresponds to TRBD1 (6 bases). V lost 7 bases, J lost 2 bases, and 15 bases lay in between. CDR1 and CDR2 from the germline V gene are SQVTM and ANQGSEA. The CDR3 is 14 amino acids. The DNA of the CDR3 is TGCAGCGCCAAAGGTTCAGGGGCTGGAAACACCATATATTTT. Encoded protein: CSAKGSGAGNTIYF.

This chain joins TRBV5-4 and TRBJ2-7, with D tentatively TRBD2 (5 bases). Between the trimmed V and J ends, which lost 4 bases and 7 bases, there was a span of 12 bases. In germline, CDR1 is SGHNT, CDR2 YYREEE (reference sequence). The CDR3 runs to 12 residues. The CDR3 nucleotides are TGTGCCAGCAGCCCGAACCCGGGGGAGCAGTACTTC. This translates into CASSPNPGEQYF.

This CDR3 is CASAQVAGEQFF. The CDR3 coding sequence is TGTGCCAGCGCCCAAGTCGCCGGTGAGCAGTTCTTC. This sequence joins TRBV12-3 or TRBV12-4 and TRBJ2-1; D not certain. This CDR3 contains 12 residues. Trimming removed 8 bases at V and 9 bases at J, with 14 bases between.

This clone has a handful of counts. V and J are TRBV7-8 and TRBJ1-6; D is perhaps TRBD1 (6 bases). Trimming left V 4 bases short and J 7 bases short, with 11 bases between. This CDR3 has 14 amino acids. The germline V gene encodes CDR1 SGHVS and CDR2 FQNEAQ. This CDR3 reads CASSSTTGNSPLHF. The CDR3 bases are TGTGCCAGCAGCTCTACGACAGGAAATTCACCCCTCCACTTT.

This clone was seen more than once but under ten times. The chain couples TRBV6-6 to TRBJ1-2; D is possibly TRBD1 (6 bases). There are 14 residues in the CDR3. Germline V gene sequence: CDR1 MNHNY, CDR2 SVGAGI (reference sequence). Between the trimmed V and J ends, which lost 5 bases and 8 bases, there was a span of 18 bases. CDR3 nucleotide sequence: TGTGCCAGCAGTCAACTTACAGGGAGTAAAGGCTACACCTTC. Translation gives CASSQLTGSKGYTF.

This clone was counted between two and nine times. The chain has TRBV2 and TRBJ2-3, with 8 positions matching TRBD2. V lost 3 bases to trimming and J lost 0 bases; unmatched junction nucleotides: 11. This CDR3 comprises 18 residues. In germline, CDR1 is SNHLY, CDR2 FYNNEI. CDR3 in amino acids: CASSEASSGFVSTDTQYF. CDR3 bases: TGTGCCAGCAGTGAGGCGTCTAGCGGGTTTGTGAGCACAGATACGCAGTATTTT.

The V and J genes are TRBV6-4 and TRBJ2-3, with D tentatively TRBD2 (7 bases). The CDR3 has 15 amino acids. Germline CDR1 and CDR2: MRHNA and SNTAGT. V lost 3 bases and J lost 4, with 14 bases in between. The CDR3 bases are TGTGCCAGCAGTGAGGTGGGGGGGCCTCCAGATACGCAGTATTTT. This sequence encodes CASSEVGGPPDTQYF.

V usage is TRBV6-5 and J usage is TRBJ2-7, with D possibly TRBD1 on 5 matching bases. Germline V CDR1 and CDR2: MNHEY, SVGAGI. The CDR3 runs to 13 residues. Trimming left V 6 bases short and J 3 bases short, with 12 bases between. CDR3 protein: CASRRGQDYEQYF. The CDR3 nucleotides read TGTGCCAGCAGACGCGGACAAGACTACGAGCAGTACTTC.

V gene TRBV7-8 combines with J gene TRBJ1-6, with TRBD1 as a possible D gene (6 bases). The germline gives CDR1 SGHVS, CDR2 FQNEAQ. The ends were cut back, 2 bases at V and 3 bases at J, with 14 bases in the middle. This CDR3 has 17 residues. CDR3 region: CASSLREGQNYNSPLHF. CDR3 in DNA: TGTGCCAGCAGCTTAAGAGAAGGACAGAACTATAATTCACCCCTCCACTTT. Using reference TRBV7-8 and TRBJ1-6 for the parts outside the CDR3, the full variable domain is GAGVSQSPRYKVAKRGQDVALRCDPISGHVSLFWYQQALGQGPEFLTYFQNEAQLDKSGLPSDRFFAERPEGSVSTLKIQRTQQEDSAVYLCASSLREGQNYNSPLHFGNGTRLTVT.

The CDR3 is CSVDAPYRTGGYTF. In nucleotides, the CDR3 is TGCAGCGTTGACGCGCCGTACCGAACCGGGGGCTACACCTTC. The chain combines TRBV29-1 with TRBJ1-2; D unclear. Germline V gene data show CDR1 as SQVTM and CDR2 as ANQGSEA. The V end was cut by 3 bases, the J end by 8 bases, with 19 bases between. The CDR3 runs 14 residues.

This chain joins TRBV5-1 and TRBJ2-7; 9 nucleotides agree with TRBD1. The CDR3 consists of 18 residues. With 1 base clipped from V and 4 bases from J, the junction kept 15 bases outside the gene matches. Germline CDR1 and CDR2: SGHRS and YFSETQ. The CDR3 DNA reads TGCGCCAGCAGCTTGCTCCCCACGGGAACAGGGGGCACGTACGAGCAGTACTTC. Translated, it gives CASSLLPTGTGGTYEQYF. The whole variable domain, filled in from reference TRBV5-1 and TRBJ2-7, reads KAGVTQTPRYLIKTRGQQVTLSCSPISGHRSVSWYQQTPGQGLQFLFEYFSETQRNKGNFPGRFSGRQFSNSRSEMNVSTLELGDSALYLCASSLLPTGTGGTYEQYFGPGTRLTVT.

This clone has just one count. The chain employs TRBV9 and TRBJ1-2, with D possibly being TRBD1 (5 bases). Germline V gives CDR1 SGDLS, CDR2 YYNGEE. The V end was cut by 4 bases, the J end by 3 bases, with 19 bases between. The CDR3 loop spans 16 amino acids. CDR3 region: CASSPKSAWGDYGYTF. The CDR3 DNA reads as TGTGCCAGCAGCCCCAAGTCAGCTTGGGGCGACTATGGCTACACCTTC.

The J gene is TRBJ2-7, the V gene TRBV11-1; D may be TRBD2 (5 bases). This CDR3 is 13 amino acids long. Trimming cost V 1 base and J 9 bases, with 13 bases left between them. CDR1 and CDR2 from the germline V gene are SGHAT and FQDESV (reference sequence). As DNA, the CDR3 is TGTGCCAGCAGCTTAGATGTTTCCCGGGGGCAGTACTTC. It is translated as CASSLDVSRGQYF.

The rearrangement links TRBV11-2 to TRBJ1-4, with unresolved D. CDR3 length: 15 amino acids. CDR1 SGHAT and CDR2 FQNNGV come from the germline V gene. Trimming left V 5 bases short and J 7 bases short, with 17 bases between. CDR3 bases: TGTGCCAGCAGCAAATTAGGATCGGGATCTGAAAAACTGTTTTTT. It yields the protein CASSKLGSGSEKLFF.

The V and J genes are TRBV19 and TRBJ2-7; D is uncertain. Germline V gene lookup returns CDR1 LNHDA and CDR2 SQIVND (reference sequence). The CDR3 consists of 14 residues. V was cut by 6 bases and J by 1 base, with 13 bases left in between. The CDR3 spells CASSPYFSSYEQYF. CDR3 DNA sequence: TGTGCCAGTAGCCCTTACTTCTCTTCCTACGAGCAGTACTTC.

This clone occurred once. V and J are TRBV27 and TRBJ1-1, with TRBD1 identical over 7 bases. Trimming at V came to 3 bases and at J to 1 base, leaving 11 bases not matched to a gene. Germline values: CDR1 MNHEY, CDR2 SMNVEV (reference sequence). CDR3 length equals 17 residues. The CDR3 region has the DNA TGTGCCAGCAGTTTCGGTCGACAGGGTAATCCGAACACTGAAGCTTTCTTT. This sequence encodes CASSFGRQGNPNTEAFF.

This sequence joins TRBV5-1 and TRBJ2-2, with 12 positions matching TRBD2. Germline CDR1 SGHRS, CDR2 YFSETQ. V gave up 4 bases and J gave up 1 base; unmatched junction bases: 2. The CDR3 has 16 amino acids. The DNA for the CDR3 is TGCGCCAGCAGCAGGGGACTAGCGGGGAACACCGGGGAGCTGTTTTTT. It translates to CASSRGLAGNTGELFF. The full variable domain, with the rest looked up from reference TRBV5-1 and TRBJ2-2, is KAGVTQTPRYLIKTRGQQVTLSCSPISGHRSVSWYQQTPGQGLQFLFEYFSETQRNKGNFPGRFSGRQFSNSRSEMNVSTLELGDSALYLCASSRGLAGNTGELFFGEGSRLTVL.

V gene TRBV21-1 combines with J gene TRBJ2-7; the D call in the table, TRBD2, was not verified against the DNA. TRBV21-1 is shown as a pseudogene. This CDR3 has 17 amino acids. The CDR3 DNA reads as TGTGCCAGCACCGAAAGAGGGCTAGCTGGGTCTGGATACGAGCAGTACTTC. It encodes CASTERGLAGSGYEQYF.